These 7 T cell receptor beta chains were all obtained from the same sample, sequenced in a study of blood T cell repertoires in COVID-19. TCRdb's copy holds only in-frame clones and misses some; the assay was immunoSEQ multiplex PCR. The table has roughly 250,000 clones, more than 80% seen once. The material sequenced was PBMCs or T cells enriched from blood (not recorded which). The receptors stem from a woman under 30 who had recovered from COVID-19.

The gene calls are TRBV6-5 and TRBJ1-5, with D hard to call. Deletions cut 6 bases from V and 2 bases from J, with 14 bases between. CDR3 length: 15 residues. Germline loops: CDR1 MNHEY, CDR2 SVGAGI. The CDR3: CASRGGPTGNQPQHF. In DNA form, the CDR3 reads TGTGCCAGCAGAGGAGGGCCGACTGGCAATCAGCCCCAGCATTTT.

This clone was found once. J is TRBJ1-2 and V is TRBV12-5; TRBD1 agrees at 7 bases. J lost 8 bases, V lost 3 bases, and 6 bases had no gene match. CDR3 length: 13 amino acids. CDR1 is LGHNT and CDR2 is FRNRAP in the germline V gene. The CDR3 nucleotides read TGTGCTAGTGGTTTCGACAGGGCGTCGGGCTACACCTTC. This encodes CASGFDRASGYTF.

The chain couples TRBV5-6 to TRBJ2-7; 11 bases match TRBD2. The CDR3 length is 15 residues. The germline CDR1 and CDR2 sequences are SGHDT and YYEEEE. V dropped 2 bases and J dropped 6; count of bases not matched to a gene: 7. The CDR3 nucleotides are TGTGCCAGCAGCTTTTGGGCTAGCGGGGGGCCCGAGCAGTACTTC. This codes for CASSFWASGGPEQYF. Using reference TRBV5-6 and TRBJ2-7 for the parts outside the CDR3, the full variable domain is DAGVTQSPTHLIKTRGQQVTLRCSPKSGHDTVSWYQQALGQGPQFIFQYYEEEERQRGNFPDRFSGHQFPNYSSELNVNALLLGDSALYLCASSFWASGGPEQYFGPGTRLTVT.

In DNA, the CDR3 is TGTGCCAGCAGACCGACAGAAGAGGCCTATGGCTACACCTTC. This encodes CASRPTEEAYGYTF. The gene calls are TRBV11-2 and TRBJ1-2, with D possibly matching TRBD1 (5 bases). The germline V and J ends were trimmed by 6 bases and 4 bases, with 15 bases remaining between them. Per the germline V gene, CDR1 is SGHAT and CDR2 is FQNNGV. The CDR3 sequence is 14 residues long. The variable domain in full, with the rest retrieved from reference TRBV11-2 and TRBJ1-2, is EAGVAQSPRYKIIEKRQSVAFWCNPISGHATLYWYQQILGQGPKLLIQFQNNGVVDDSQLPKDRFSAERLKGVDSTLKIQPAKLEDSAVYLCASRPTEEAYGYTFGSGTRLTVV.

J is TRBJ1-1 and V is TRBV2; TRBD1 matches 7 bases. CDR1 and CDR2 from the germline V gene are SNHLY and FYNNEI. The V segment lost 6 bases and the J segment 3 bases; nucleotides outside the gene matches: 4. This CDR3 region has 13 residues. The DNA of the CDR3 is TGTGCCAGCAGCGGACAGGTCGACACTGAAGCTTTCTTT. Protein product: CASSGQVDTEAFF.

The chain couples TRBV30 to TRBJ1-6; 7 nucleotides agree with TRBD1. The germline V gene encodes CDR1 GTSNPN and CDR2 SVGIG (reference sequence). This CDR3 has 17 amino acids. V gave up 0 bases and J gave up 8 bases; unmatched junction bases: 13. The CDR3 DNA follows: TGTGCCTGGAGTGTACAGGGCGAGGGGGCAAGGGATTCACCCCTCCACTTT. Its protein is CAWSVQGEGARDSPLHF.

The CDR3 DNA sequence: TGTGCCAGCAGGACAGGGGGGGACTCCTATAATTCACCCCTCCACTTT. Its protein product is CASRTGGDSYNSPLHF. This chain uses TRBV7-9 with TRBJ1-6, with 9 bases matching TRBD1. The germline V gene has CDR1 SEHNR and CDR2 FQNEAQ (reference sequence). V was clipped by 6 bases and J by 0 bases; unmatched bases: 3. The CDR3 is made up of 16 amino acids.